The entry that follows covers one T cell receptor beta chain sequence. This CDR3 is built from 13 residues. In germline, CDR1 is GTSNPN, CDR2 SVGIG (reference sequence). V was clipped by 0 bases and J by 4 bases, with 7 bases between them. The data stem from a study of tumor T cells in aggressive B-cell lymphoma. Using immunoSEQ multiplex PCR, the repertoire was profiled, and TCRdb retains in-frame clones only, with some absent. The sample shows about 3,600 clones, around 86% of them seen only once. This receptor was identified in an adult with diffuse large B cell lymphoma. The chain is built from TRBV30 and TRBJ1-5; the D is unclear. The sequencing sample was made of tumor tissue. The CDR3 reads CAWSVNGNQPQHF. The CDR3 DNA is TGTGCCTGGAGTGTAAACGGTAATCAGCCCCAGCATTTT.